Reported below is one TCR beta chain. CDR1 is LGHDT and CDR2 is YNNKEL in the germline V gene (reference sequence). The V gene lost 1 base and the J gene lost 7 bases, with 10 bases spanning the gap. The CDR3 consists of 13 residues. The sample originates from a study of blood T cell repertoires in COVID-19. Libraries were prepared by immunoSEQ multiplex PCR; TCRdb keeps only in-frame clonotypes and omits some of them. This table has 85,000 to 110,000 clones, about 90% appearing once. The clonotype was recovered from a man aged 45-65 years in a cohort sampled during active COVID-19. The chain couples TRBV3-1 (or the pseudogene TRBV3-2) to TRBJ1-2; TRBD1 is a possible D gene (5 bases). Sequences were obtained from peripheral blood. CDR3 DNA sequence: TGTGCCAGCAGCCAAGGGGGGGTAGGTGGCTACACCTTC. Translation gives CASSQGGVGGYTF.